These 18 T cell receptor beta chains were sequenced from one sample in a study of Tregs in tolerant kidney transplant recipients. TCRdb keeps only in-frame clones here, not all; method: immunoSEQ multiplex PCR. The sample has some 90,000 clones; approximately 94% are singletons. The specimen was CD8+ T cells from blood. Every receptor here comes from a human donor in good health.

The genes are TRBV6-5 and TRBJ1-1; the D gene is possibly TRBD1 (5 bases). The CDR3 spans 14 residues. Germline V CDR1 and CDR2: MNHEY, SVGAGI. V gave up 0 bases and J gave up 4 bases, with 9 bases separating them. DNA for the CDR3: TGTGCCAGCAGTTACTCCGCCAGGGCCACTGAAGCTTTCTTT. Its translation: CASSYSARATEAFF.

The chain employs TRBV15 and TRBJ2-3; a possible D gene is TRBD2 (6 bases). Germline CDR1 is LNHNV and CDR2 is YYDKDF (reference sequence). There are 13 residues in the CDR3. V dropped 5 bases and J dropped 6 bases, with 12 bases sitting between them. The DNA for the CDR3 is TGTGCCACCAGCCGCACTAGCATCGATACGCAGTATTTT. Protein: CATSRTSIDTQYF.

The rearrangement links TRBV2 to TRBJ2-3; D call uncertain. V dropped 3 bases and J dropped 1 base, with 11 bases sitting between them. The CDR3 runs 15 residues. Germline V gene data show CDR1 as SNHLY and CDR2 as FYNNEI. CDR3 coding DNA: TGTGCCAGCAGTGATTTGGCCTCGGGCACAGATACGCAGTATTTT. This codes for CASSDLASGTDTQYF.

The V call is TRBV18, the J call TRBJ2-3; D is unclear. The length of the CDR3 is 14 residues. CDR1 and CDR2 from the germline V gene are KGHSH and LQKENI. Trimming removed 0 bases at V and 0 bases at J, with 4 bases between. This chain's CDR3 is CASSPPESTDTQYF. CDR3 nucleotide sequence: TGTGCCAGCTCACCACCGGAAAGCACAGATACGCAGTATTTT.

The chain couples TRBV18 to TRBJ2-2; 14 nucleotides align to TRBD2. The CDR3 covers 18 residues. Germline CDR1 reads KGHSH; CDR2 reads LQKENI. The V and J ends lost 5 bases and 4 bases, in that order; junction bases with no gene match: 9. CDR3 region: CASSSGTSGRLVTGELFF. The CDR3 coding sequence is TGTGCCAGCTCATCCGGGACTAGCGGGAGATTGGTCACCGGGGAGCTGTTTTTT.

The rearrangement links TRBV5-1 to TRBJ2-1, with a possible D match to TRBD2 (5 bases). Trimming shortened V by 3 bases and J by 2 bases, and 12 bases separated the two germline ends. CDR1 and CDR2 from the germline V gene are SGHRS and YFSETQ. The CDR3 spans 15 residues. Written as DNA, the CDR3 is TGCGCCAGCAGCTGGGAAGGAGGTACCTACAATGAGCAGTTCTTC. Protein product: CASSWEGGTYNEQFF.

This clone was picked up a small number of times. The CDR3 spells CASSYPRAGWYEQYF. The CDR3 DNA reads as TGTGCCAGCAGTTACCCCAGGGCAGGGTGGTACGAGCAGTACTTC. The chain couples TRBV6-5 to TRBJ2-7; possible D gene TRBD1, 5 bases. There are 15 residues in the CDR3. The V and J ends lost 2 bases and 4 bases respectively, with 15 bases between them. Looked up from germline, CDR1 is MNHEY and CDR2 is SVGAGI.

This sequence joins TRBV27 and TRBJ1-2; TRBD1 matches at 9 bases. CDR1 MNHEY and CDR2 SMNVEV come from the germline V gene (reference sequence). Germline trimming cut 4 bases from V and 0 bases from J; bases unmatched to any gene: 12. This CDR3 comprises 18 residues. CDR3 loop: CASSSLKTGGKANYGYTF. CDR3 in DNA: TGTGCCAGCAGTTCCCTCAAGACAGGGGGGAAAGCTAACTATGGCTACACCTTC.

This clone appeared once. Sequence at one end of the junction differs from germline and may be a read error. The rearrangement links TRBV7-7 to TRBJ2-2; D is undetermined. Germline V gives CDR1 SSHAT, CDR2 FNYEAQ (reference sequence). This CDR3 has 13 amino acids. The CDR3, as DNA: TGTGCTAGCAGCTTAGCCCACACCGGGGAGCTGTTTTTT. This translates into CASSLAHTGELFF.

The genes are TRBV5-1 and TRBJ2-7, with D unresolved. This CDR3 region has 12 residues. Trimming removed 0 bases from V and 4 bases from J, with 5 bases in between. Germline V gene data show CDR1 as SGHRS and CDR2 as YFSETQ. The CDR3 reads CASSLVGYEQYF. Written as DNA, the CDR3 is TGCGCCAGCAGCTTGGTCGGGTACGAGCAGTACTTC.

This clone was seen a handful of times. The rearrangement links TRBV4-2 to TRBJ2-2; D gene ambiguous. V lost 0 bases, J lost 10 bases, and 9 bases lay in between. CDR1 is LGHNA and CDR2 is YNFKEQ in the germline V gene. The CDR3 contains 13 residues. The CDR3, as DNA: TGTGCCAGCAGCCAAGATAATTCACAGGAGCTGTTTTTT. Amino acids: CASSQDNSQELFF.

This chain joins TRBV27 and TRBJ1-6, with 8 positions matching TRBD1. This CDR3 region has 16 residues. Germline trimming cut 6 bases from V and 4 bases from J; bases unmatched to any gene: 8. Germline values: CDR1 MNHEY, CDR2 SMNVEV (reference sequence). In DNA form, the CDR3 reads TGTGCCAGCAGACGCCCCGGACAGGGTTATAATTCACCCCTCCACTTT. Translating it yields CASRRPGQGYNSPLHF.

The chain is built from TRBV6-1 and TRBJ2-7; tentatively, D is TRBD1 or TRBD2 (5 bases each). The CDR3 covers 16 residues. Germline V gene sequence: CDR1 MNHNS, CDR2 SASEGT. The V end was cut by 0 bases, the J end by 4 bases, with 16 bases between. In DNA form, the CDR3 reads TGTGCCAGCAGTGAAGCGGGTGGACACCGCGGGTACGAGCAGTACTTC. Protein sequence: CASSEAGGHRGYEQYF.

The gene calls are TRBV19 and TRBJ1-1; a possible D gene is TRBD1 (5 bases). Germline assignment: CDR1 LNHDA and CDR2 SQIVND (reference sequence). Trimming took 3 bases from V and 4 from J, leaving 15 bases between them. The CDR3 has 15 amino acids. This chain's CDR3 is CASSIDRGGITEAFF. CDR3 sequence (DNA): TGTGCCAGTAGTATTGATCGGGGGGGGATCACTGAAGCTTTCTTT.

The chain uses TRBV27 and TRBJ1-1; 7 nucleotides agree with TRBD1. The germline V gene has CDR1 MNHEY and CDR2 SMNVEV (reference sequence). CDR3 length: 14 residues. V was clipped by 5 bases and J by 3 bases; unmatched bases: 6. The CDR3 DNA sequence: TGTGCCAGCAGTCCACAGGGGAGGTACACTGAAGCTTTCTTT. Amino acids: CASSPQGRYTEAFF.

The chain carries TRBV11-2 and TRBJ1-2, with D uncertain. Trimming left V 1 base short and J 6 bases short, with 12 bases between. CDR1 and CDR2 from the germline V gene are SGHAT and FQNNGV. This CDR3 is built from 14 residues. CDR3 protein: CASSLVLRSDGYTF. The DNA of the CDR3 is TGTGCCAGCAGCTTAGTTTTAAGGTCCGATGGCTACACCTTC.

This clone was observed once. This chain uses TRBV27 with TRBJ2-5, with TRBD2 as a possible D gene (5 bases). Judging by the DNA end, TRBJ2-7 fits better; the J call may be wrong. CDR1 MNHEY and CDR2 SMNVEV come from the germline V gene (reference sequence). This CDR3 contains 17 residues. The CDR3 nucleotides are TGTGCCAGTCAGTGGGATGAGGGCACTCGTATACACTACGAGCAGTACTTC. Protein: CASQWDEGTRIHYEQYF.

The V call is TRBV5-6, the J call TRBJ2-7; 7 positions match TRBD1. Germline V gene data show CDR1 as SGHDT and CDR2 as YYEEEE. The J segment lost 3 bases and the V segment lost 5 bases, leaving 11 bases of the junction unmatched. This CDR3 is built from 15 residues. The CDR3 spells CASRPGTVPDYEQYF. The CDR3 region has the DNA TGTGCCAGCAGACCCGGGACAGTACCCGACTACGAGCAGTACTTC. The entire variable domain, with the rest obtained from reference TRBV5-6 and TRBJ2-7, is as follows: DAGVTQSPTHLIKTRGQQVTLRCSPKSGHDTVSWYQQALGQGPQFIFQYYEEEERQRGNFPDRFSGHQFPNYSSELNVNALLLGDSALYLCASRPGTVPDYEQYFGPGTRLTVT.